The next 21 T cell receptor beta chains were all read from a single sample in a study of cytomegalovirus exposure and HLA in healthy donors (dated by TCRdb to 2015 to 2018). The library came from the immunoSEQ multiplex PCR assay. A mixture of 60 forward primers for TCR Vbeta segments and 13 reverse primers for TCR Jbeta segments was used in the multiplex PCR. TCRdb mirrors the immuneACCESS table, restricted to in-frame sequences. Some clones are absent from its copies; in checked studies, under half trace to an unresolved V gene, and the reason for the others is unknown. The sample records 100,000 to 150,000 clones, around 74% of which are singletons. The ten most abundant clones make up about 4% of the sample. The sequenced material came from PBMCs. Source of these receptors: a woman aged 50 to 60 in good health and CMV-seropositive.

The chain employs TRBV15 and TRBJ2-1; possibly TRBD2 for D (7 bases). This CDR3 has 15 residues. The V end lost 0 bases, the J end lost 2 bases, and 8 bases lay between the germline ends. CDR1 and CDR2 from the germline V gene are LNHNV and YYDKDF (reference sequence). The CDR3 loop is CATSRERGPYNEQFF. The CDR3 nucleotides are TGTGCCACCAGCAGAGAGCGGGGGCCCTACAATGAGCAGTTCTTC.

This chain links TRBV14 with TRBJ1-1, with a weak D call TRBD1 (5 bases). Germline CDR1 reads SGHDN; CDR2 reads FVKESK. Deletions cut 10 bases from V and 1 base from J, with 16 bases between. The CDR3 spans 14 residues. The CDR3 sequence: CATSWAGPNTEAFF. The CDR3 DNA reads TGTGCCACTTCGTGGGCAGGGCCGAACACTGAAGCTTTCTTT.

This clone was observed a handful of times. The CDR3 region is CASMTVPYEQYF. DNA of the CDR3: TGTGCCAGCATGACAGTTCCCTACGAGCAGTACTTC. The chain links TRBV6-1 to TRBJ2-7; possible D gene TRBD1, 5 bases. Germline V gene sequence: CDR1 MNHNS, CDR2 SASEGT. This CDR3 is 12 amino acids long. V was pared by 7 bases and J by 2 bases, with 9 bases between.

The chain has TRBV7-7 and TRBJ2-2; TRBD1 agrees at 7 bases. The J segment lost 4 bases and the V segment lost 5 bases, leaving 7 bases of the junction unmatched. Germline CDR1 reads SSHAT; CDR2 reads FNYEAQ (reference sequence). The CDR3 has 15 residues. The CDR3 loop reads CASSPGQVGTGELFF. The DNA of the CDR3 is TGTGCCAGCAGCCCAGGACAGGTGGGCACCGGGGAGCTGTTTTTT.

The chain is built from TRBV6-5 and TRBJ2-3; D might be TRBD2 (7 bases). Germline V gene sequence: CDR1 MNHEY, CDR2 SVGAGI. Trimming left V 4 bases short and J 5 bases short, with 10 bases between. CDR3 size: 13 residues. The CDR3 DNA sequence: TGTGCCAGCAGTTGGGGGGGCGAAGATACGCAGTATTTT. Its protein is CASSWGGEDTQYF.

The CDR3 DNA follows: TGTGCCAGCAGCGCAACAGGGTATGGCTACACCTTC. It translates to CASSATGYGYTF. This chain uses TRBV11-1 with TRBJ1-2; weak D call: TRBD1 (6 bases). This CDR3 spans 12 amino acids. CDR1 and CDR2 (germline): SGHAT, FQDESV (reference sequence). Trimming took 5 bases from V and 5 from J, leaving 9 bases between them.

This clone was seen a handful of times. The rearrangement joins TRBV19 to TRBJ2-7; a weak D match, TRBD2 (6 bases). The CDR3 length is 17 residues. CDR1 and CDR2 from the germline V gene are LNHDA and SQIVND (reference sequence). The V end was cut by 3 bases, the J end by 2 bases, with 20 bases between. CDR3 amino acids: CASSIRSGGTWPYEQYF. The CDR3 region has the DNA TGTGCCAGTAGTATCAGGTCGGGCGGGACGTGGCCCTACGAGCAGTACTTC.

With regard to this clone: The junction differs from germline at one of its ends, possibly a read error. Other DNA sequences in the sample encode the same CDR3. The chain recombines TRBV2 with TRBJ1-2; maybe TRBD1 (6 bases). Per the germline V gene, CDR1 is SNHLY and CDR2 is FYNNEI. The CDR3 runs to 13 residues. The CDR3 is CASSESGDYGYTF. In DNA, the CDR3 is TGCGCCAGCAGTGAATCAGGGGACTATGGCTACACCTTC.

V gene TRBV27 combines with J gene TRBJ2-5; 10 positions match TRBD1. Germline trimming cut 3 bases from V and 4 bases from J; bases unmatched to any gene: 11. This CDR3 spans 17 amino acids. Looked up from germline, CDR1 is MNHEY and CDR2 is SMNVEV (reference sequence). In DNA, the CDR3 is TGTGCCAGCAGTTTTGGGGTACCCGGGACAGGGGCAGAGACCCAGTACTTC. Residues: CASSFGVPGTGAETQYF.

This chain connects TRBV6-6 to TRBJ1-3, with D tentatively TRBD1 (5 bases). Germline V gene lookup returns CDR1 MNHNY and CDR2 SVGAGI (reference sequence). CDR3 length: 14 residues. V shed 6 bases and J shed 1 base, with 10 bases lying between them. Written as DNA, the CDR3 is TGTGCCAGCAGACTCAGGGAATCTGGAAACACCATATATTTT. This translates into CASRLRESGNTIYF.

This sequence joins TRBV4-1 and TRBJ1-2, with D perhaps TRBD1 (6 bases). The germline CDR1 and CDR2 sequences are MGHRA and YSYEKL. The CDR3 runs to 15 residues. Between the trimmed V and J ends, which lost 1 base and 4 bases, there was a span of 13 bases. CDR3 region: CASSQGQGHSYGYTF. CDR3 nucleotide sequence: TGCGCCAGCAGCCAAGGTCAGGGACACTCCTATGGCTACACCTTC.

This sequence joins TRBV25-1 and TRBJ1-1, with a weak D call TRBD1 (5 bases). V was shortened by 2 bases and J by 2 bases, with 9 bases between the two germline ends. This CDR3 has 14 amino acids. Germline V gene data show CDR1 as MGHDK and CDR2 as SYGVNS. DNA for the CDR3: TGTGCCAGCAGTGAAAGGGGAACCAACACTGAAGCTTTCTTT. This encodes CASSERGTNTEAFF.

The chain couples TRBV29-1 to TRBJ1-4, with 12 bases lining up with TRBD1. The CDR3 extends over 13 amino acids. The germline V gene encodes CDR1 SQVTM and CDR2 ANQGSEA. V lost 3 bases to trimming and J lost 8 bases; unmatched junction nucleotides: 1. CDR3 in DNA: TGCAGCGTTGAGGGACAGGGGGCGGAAAAACTGTTTTTT. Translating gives CSVEGQGAEKLFF.

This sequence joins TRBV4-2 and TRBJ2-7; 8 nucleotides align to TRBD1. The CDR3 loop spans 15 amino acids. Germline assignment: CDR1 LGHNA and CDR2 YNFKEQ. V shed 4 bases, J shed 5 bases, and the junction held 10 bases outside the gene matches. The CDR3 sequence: CASSPPNQGADEQYF. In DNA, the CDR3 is TGTGCCAGCAGCCCCCCCAATCAGGGGGCGGACGAGCAGTACTTC.

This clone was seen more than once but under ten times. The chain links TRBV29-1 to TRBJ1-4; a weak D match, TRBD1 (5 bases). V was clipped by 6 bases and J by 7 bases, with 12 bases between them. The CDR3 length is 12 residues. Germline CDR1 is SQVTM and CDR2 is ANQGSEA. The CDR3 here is CSVLGGAEKLFF. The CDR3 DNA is TGCAGCGTCCTGGGGGGAGCTGAAAAACTGTTTTTT.

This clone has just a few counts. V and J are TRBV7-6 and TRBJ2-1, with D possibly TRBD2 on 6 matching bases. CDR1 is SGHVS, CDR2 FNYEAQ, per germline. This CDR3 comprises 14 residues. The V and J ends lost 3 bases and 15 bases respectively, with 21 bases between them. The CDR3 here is CASSLSAGTAGWFF. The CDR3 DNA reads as TGTGCCAGCAGCTTGTCTGCAGGGACTGCGGGTTGGTTCTTC.

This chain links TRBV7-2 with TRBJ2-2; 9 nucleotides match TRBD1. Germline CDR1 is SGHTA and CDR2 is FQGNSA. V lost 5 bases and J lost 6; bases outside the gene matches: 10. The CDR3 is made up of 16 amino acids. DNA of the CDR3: TGTGCCAGCAGCGCACGGACAGGGGCTGGGTCCGGGGAGCTGTTTTTT. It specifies CASSARTGAGSGELFF.

CDR3 sequence: CASSTQGLSYNEQFF. Written as DNA, the CDR3 is TGTGCCAGCAGCACTCAGGGTCTCTCCTACAATGAGCAGTTCTTC. The chain is built from TRBV7-9 and TRBJ2-1; tentatively, D is TRBD1 (5 bases). This CDR3 has 15 amino acids. V was pared by 5 bases and J by 0 bases, with 11 bases between. In germline, CDR1 is SEHNR, CDR2 FQNEAQ (reference sequence).

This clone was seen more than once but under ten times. CDR3 protein: CASRLGAGNTGELFF. The CDR3 DNA is TGTGCCAGCAGACTCGGAGCGGGGAACACCGGGGAGCTGTTTTTT. The chain couples TRBV7-3 to TRBJ2-2, with D perhaps matching TRBD2 (6 bases). Germline-derived CDR1 and CDR2 are SGHTA and FQGTGA. This CDR3 is 15 amino acids long. V lost 6 bases and J lost 1, with 12 bases in between.

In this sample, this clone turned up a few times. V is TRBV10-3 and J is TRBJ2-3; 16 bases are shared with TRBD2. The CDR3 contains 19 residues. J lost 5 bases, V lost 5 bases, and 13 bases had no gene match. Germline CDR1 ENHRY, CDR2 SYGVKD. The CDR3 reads CAISSPPGLAGGLRDTQYF. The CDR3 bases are TGTGCCATCAGTTCTCCACCGGGACTAGCGGGGGGGCTGCGAGATACGCAGTATTTT.

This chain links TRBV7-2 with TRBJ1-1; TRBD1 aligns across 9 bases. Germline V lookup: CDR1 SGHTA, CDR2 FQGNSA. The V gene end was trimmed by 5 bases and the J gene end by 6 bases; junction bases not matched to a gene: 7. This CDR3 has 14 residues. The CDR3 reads CASSQDRGWAEAFF. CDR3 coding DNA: TGTGCCAGCAGCCAGGACAGGGGCTGGGCTGAAGCTTTCTTT.